The clone carrying this T cell receptor beta chain has just a few counts. What it recognizes is unknown. Germline CDR1 is MNHNS and CDR2 is SASEGT. V lost 4 bases and J lost 7, with 13 bases in between. The CDR3 has 13 amino acids. This record comes from a study of identical twins. Study outcomes and limitations: Analyses of zero insertions could, in part, be confounded by invariant MAIT and iNKT cells. While abundant cord blood beta clonotypes carried fewer insertions, memory repertoires showed no such pattern. Shared out-of-frame alpha sequences (those common to twins) showed excess low generation probability. Out-of-frame TCR alpha sharing in monozygotic twins exceeded recombination model predictions.

TCRdb processed the 5' RACE reads anew with MiXCR; each CDR3 protein has one entry. Of about 900,000 distinct CDR3 sequences listed, about 12% are singletons. A further study also used this sample, focusing on yellow fever vaccine responses in identical twins.

The chain links TRBV6-1 to TRBJ1-2, with D uncertain. This TCR came from a woman younger than 35 in good health. The sample was PBMCs. DNA of the CDR3: TGTGCCAGCAGTGGAATCGTAGGAAGTGGCTACACCTTC. Its translation: CASSGIVGSGYTF.